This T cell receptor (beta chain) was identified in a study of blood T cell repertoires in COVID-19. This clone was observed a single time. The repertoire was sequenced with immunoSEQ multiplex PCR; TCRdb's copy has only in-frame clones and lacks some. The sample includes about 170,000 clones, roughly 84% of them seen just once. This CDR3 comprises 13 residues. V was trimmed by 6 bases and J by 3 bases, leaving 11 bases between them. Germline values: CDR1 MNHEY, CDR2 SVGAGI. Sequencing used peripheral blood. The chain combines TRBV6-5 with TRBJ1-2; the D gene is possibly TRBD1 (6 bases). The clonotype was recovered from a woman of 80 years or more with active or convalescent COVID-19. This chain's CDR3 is CASRTTGYYGYTF. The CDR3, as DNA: TGTGCCAGCAGAACTACAGGGTACTATGGCTACACCTTC.